These 8 T cell receptor beta chains were sequenced from one sample in a study of cytomegalovirus exposure and HLA in healthy donors. PCR involved 60 Vbeta and 13 Jbeta primers. The protocol was immunoSEQ multiplex PCR, while the TCRdb copy is restricted to in-frame clones and leaves out a portion. Found here are 100,000 to 150,000 clones, 82% of them singletons; the top ten hold 1% to 1.5%. Sample: PBMCs. The receptors come from a boy aged 5-17 years in good health and CMV-seronegative.

This clone was observed once. The J gene is TRBJ2-7, the V gene TRBV5-1, with D perhaps matching TRBD2 (6 bases). CDR1 SGHRS and CDR2 YFSETQ come from the germline V gene. This CDR3 region has 17 residues. V dropped 0 bases and J dropped 6 bases, with 22 bases sitting between them. CDR3 sequence reads: CASSLGERGRSYTEQYF. CDR3 bases: TGCGCCAGCAGCTTGGGGGAGCGAGGGAGGTCCTACACCGAGCAGTACTTC.

The chain joins TRBV11-3 to TRBJ2-1, with 8 nucleotides matching TRBD2. Germline CDR1 reads SGHNT; CDR2 reads YENEEA. This CDR3 is 13 amino acids long. The V and J ends lost 7 bases and 9 bases, in that order; junction bases with no gene match: 8. The CDR3 reads CASTGLVSGEQFF. DNA for the CDR3: TGTGCCAGCACGGGACTAGTCTCTGGTGAGCAGTTCTTC.

This chain links TRBV5-5 with TRBJ2-5, with a weak D call TRBD2 (5 bases). Germline-derived CDR1 and CDR2 are SGHKS and YYEKEE (reference sequence). Trimming stripped 6 bases from V and 0 bases from J, with 9 bases between. The CDR3 is 13 residues long. The CDR3 is CASTTGNQETQYF. In DNA form, the CDR3 reads TGTGCCAGCACCACCGGGAACCAAGAGACCCAGTACTTC.

The CDR3, as DNA: TGCAGCGTTGCCCAGGGGCTTGGAGCTTTCTTT. Translating gives CSVAQGLGAFF. This chain joins TRBV29-1 and TRBJ1-1; tentative D call: TRBD1 (6 bases). V was clipped by 4 bases and J by 10 bases, with 13 bases between them. The CDR3 is 11 residues long. CDR1 is SQVTM, CDR2 ANQGSEA, per germline.

The chain couples TRBV18 to TRBJ2-1; 10 bases agree with TRBD2. This CDR3 contains 13 residues. The V segment lost 3 bases and the J segment 9 bases; nucleotides outside the gene matches: 2. Germline lookup yields CDR1 KGHSH and CDR2 LQKENI. The CDR3 nucleotides are TGTGCCAGCTCACCTCCTAGCGGGAGTGAGCAGTTCTTC. It specifies CASSPPSGSEQFF.

On this clone itself: An end of the junction differs from the germline gene, which may be a read error. The chain couples TRBV7-9 to TRBJ2-1, with a weak D call TRBD2 (6 bases). Germline loops: CDR1 SEHNR, CDR2 FQNEAQ (reference sequence). CDR3 length: 16 amino acids. The CDR3 region is CSSSSGERPSYNEQFF. The CDR3, as DNA: TGTTCCAGCAGCTCGGGAGAACGTCCCTCCTACAATGAGCAGTTCTTC.

The chain couples TRBV13 to TRBJ2-7; 7 nucleotides agree with TRBD2. Germline CDR1 and CDR2: PRHDT and FYEKMQ (reference sequence). The J segment lost 5 bases and the V segment lost 10 bases, leaving 17 bases of the junction unmatched. The CDR3 covers 15 residues. The CDR3 reads CATSGGGEGRNEQYF. CDR3 nucleotides: TGTGCCACTTCCGGGGGAGGGGAGGGGAGGAACGAGCAGTACTTC.

The rearrangement uses TRBV5-4 and TRBJ2-7, with 8 bases identical to TRBD1. The CDR3 is 14 amino acids. Germline CDR1 SGHNT, CDR2 YYREEE (reference sequence). Trimming took 4 bases from V and 0 from J; bases not matched to a gene: 3. The DNA for the CDR3 is TGTGCCAGCAGCATGGGACAGGACTCCTACGAGCAGTACTTC. Its protein product is CASSMGQDSYEQYF.